This T cell receptor beta chain came from a study of blood T cell repertoires in COVID-19. Overall study: PBMCs, B-cell-depleted T cells, or T cells provided the cDNA or gDNA that made up the material.

V shed 3 bases, J shed 7 bases, and the junction held 8 bases outside the gene matches. CDR3 size: 15 residues. CDR1 and CDR2 from the germline V gene are KGHSH and LQKENI. In the study's own analysis: Reference gene primer amplification yielded estimated nucleated cell counts. The repertoire was sequenced with immunoSEQ multiplex PCR; TCRdb's copy has only in-frame clones and lacks some. The V and J calls and clone size come from that table; D and trimming were worked out from the DNA. This table holds more than 200,000 clones, approximately 90% found once. The specimen was peripheral blood. The source is a man between 45 and 60 years old with acute or convalescent COVID-19. This chain connects TRBV18 to TRBJ1-5; 8 bases align to TRBD1. The CDR3 DNA reads TGTGCCAGCTCACCGGGACAGGCGTCCGGGCAGCCCCAGCATTTT. This codes for CASSPGQASGQPQHF.